Each of the 17 T cell receptor beta chains below was sequenced from the same sample in a study of T cells in Graves' hyperthyroidism and ophthalmopathy. It was RNA transcripts that yielded the amplified TCR beta CDR3 regions. The TCR CDR3 was amplified in a first-round RT-PCR using the HTBI primer set. TCRdb reprocessed the multiplex PCR reads with MiXCR, giving one entry per CDR3 protein. Of hundreds of thousands of distinct CDR3 sequences in the sample, approximately 15% were seen once. Material: blood. The receptors here all came from a woman aged 40 to 49 with Graves' ophthalmopathy.

This clonotype showed up just a few times. The CDR3 is CASSLGTRDTGELFF. CDR3 DNA sequence: TGCGCCAGCAGCTTGGGGACTAGGGACACCGGGGAGCTGTTTTTT. This chain uses TRBV5-1 with TRBJ2-2; TRBD2 matches at 7 bases. The CDR3 consists of 15 residues. CDR1 is SGHRS, CDR2 YFSETQ, per germline. With V trimmed by 0 bases and J by 3 bases, 2 bases remained unmatched.

The table lists this clonotype with many counts. This chain joins TRBV28 and TRBJ2-5; 7 bases align to TRBD2. The junction had 8 bases not matched to a gene; V was cut back by 3 bases and J by 4 bases. The CDR3 covers 15 residues. Germline V gene lookup returns CDR1 MDHEN and CDR2 SYDVKM. CDR3 nucleotides: TGTGCCAGCAGTTTGGGGGAGGGCCTTGCAGAGACCCAGTACTTC. Its translation is CASSLGEGLAETQYF. Full variable domain (missing parts from reference TRBV28 and TRBJ2-5): DVKVTQSSRYLVKRTGEKVFLECVQDMDHENMFWYRQDPGLGLRLIYFSYDVKMKEKGDIPEGYSVSREKKERFSLILESASTNQTSMYLCASSLGEGLAETQYFGPGTRLLVL.

This clonotype showed up many times. CDR3 protein: CAWSDSEGPQYF. The CDR3 region has the DNA TGTGCCTGGAGTGATTCAGAGGGGCCGCAGTACTTC. This rearrangement joins TRBV30 to TRBJ2-7; either TRBD1 or TRBD2 may supply D (5 bases each). CDR3 length: 12 amino acids. Germline CDR1 reads GTSNPN; CDR2 reads SVGIG (reference sequence). Trimming cost V 1 base and J 9 bases, with 13 bases left between them.

This chain uses TRBV7-2 with TRBJ1-1; D perhaps matches TRBD1 (6 bases). The CDR3 is 14 amino acids. CDR1 is SGHTA, CDR2 FQGNSA, per germline. Trimming left V 4 bases short and J 5 bases short, with 14 bases between. CDR3 sequence: CASSSNRAETEAFF. DNA for the CDR3: TGTGCCAGCAGCTCCAACAGGGCCGAAACTGAAGCTTTCTTT.

This clonotype was seen repeatedly, ten times or more. This chain links TRBV20-1 with TRBJ2-5; no clear D gene. This CDR3 contains 13 residues. CDR1 and CDR2 (germline): DFQATT, SNEGSKA (reference sequence). The germline V and J ends were trimmed by 1 base and 3 bases, with 9 bases remaining between them. The chain's CDR3 is CSARAGPEETQYF. The CDR3 nucleotides read TGCAGTGCTAGAGCCGGACCCGAAGAGACCCAGTACTTC.

Ten or more counts support this clonotype. The rearrangement uses TRBV19 and TRBJ2-7, with D perhaps matching TRBD2 (10 bases). Trimming shortened V by 4 bases and J by 2 bases, and 18 bases separated the two germline ends. This CDR3 is built from 16 residues. Germline lookup yields CDR1 LNHDA and CDR2 SQIVND (reference sequence). The CDR3 protein is CASSRGQGLATYEQYF. CDR3 DNA: TGTGCCAGTAGTAGGGGACAGGGACTAGCGACCTACGAGCAGTACTTC.

This clonotype was seen ten or more times. This chain links TRBV9 with TRBJ1-5, with D unresolved. Trimming cost V 1 base and J 0 bases, with 5 bases left between them. Germline lookup yields CDR1 SGDLS and CDR2 YYNGEE. This CDR3 has 14 amino acids. CDR3 DNA: TGTGCCAGCAGCGTATGGAGTAGCAATCAGCCCCAGCATTTT. It encodes CASSVWSSNQPQHF.

The CDR3 spells CASSPGTYGREEQYF. The DNA for the CDR3 is TGTGCCAGCAGCCCAGGGACGTATGGGCGGGAGGAGCAGTACTTC. The chain links TRBV9 to TRBJ2-7, with TRBD2 identical over 7 bases. Germline V gene data show CDR1 as SGDLS and CDR2 as YYNGEE. V dropped 4 bases and J dropped 7; count of bases not matched to a gene: 14. CDR3 length: 15 amino acids.

This clonotype came up many times. The chain recombines TRBV28 with TRBJ2-5; a weak D match, TRBD1 (5 bases). Germline-derived CDR1 and CDR2 are MDHEN and SYDVKM. V lost 0 bases and J 0 bases, leaving 11 bases between the germline ends. CDR3 size: 16 residues. Here the CDR3 DNA reads TGTGCCAGCAGTTTATGGAAGACAGCGAACCAAGAGACCCAGTACTTC. Residues: CASSLWKTANQETQYF.

This clonotype was recorded many times. The chain combines TRBV2 with TRBJ1-2; TRBD1 matches at 7 bases. The CDR3 covers 13 residues. Germline lookup yields CDR1 SNHLY and CDR2 FYNNEI. The trim removed 4 bases at V and 8 bases at J, leaving 7 bases unmatched. The DNA of the CDR3 is TGTGCCAGCAGTGCCGAACAGGGGAACGGCTACACCTTC. Amino acids: CASSAEQGNGYTF.

This clonotype occurred many times. This CDR3 reads CASSLDGAFSYEQYF. In nucleotides, the CDR3 is TGTGCCAGCAGTTTGGATGGGGCATTTTCCTACGAGCAGTACTTC. The rearrangement links TRBV28 to TRBJ2-7; tentative D call: TRBD1 (5 bases). Germline V lookup: CDR1 MDHEN, CDR2 SYDVKM. V was shortened by 3 bases and J by 1 base, with 13 bases between the two germline ends. This CDR3 comprises 15 residues. Together with reference TRBV28 and TRBJ2-7, the CDR3 gives the full variable domain: DVKVTQSSRYLVKRTGEKVFLECVQDMDHENMFWYRQDPGLGLRLIYFSYDVKMKEKGDIPEGYSVSREKKERFSLILESASTNQTSMYLCASSLDGAFSYEQYFGPGTRLTVT.

The chain employs TRBV11-3 and TRBJ1-2; D uncertain. V lost 6 bases and J 1 base, leaving 15 bases between the germline ends. The CDR3 covers 15 residues. Per the germline V gene, CDR1 is SGHNT and CDR2 is YENEEA. The CDR3 here is CASSSLGSVNYGYTF. CDR3 nucleotide sequence: TGTGCCAGCAGTTCCCTCGGGTCGGTTAACTATGGCTACACCTTC. Variable domain in full (rest from reference TRBV11-3 and TRBJ1-2): EAGVVQSPRYKIIEKKQPVAFWCNPISGHNTLYWYLQNLGQGPELLIRYENEEAVDDSQLPKDRFSAERLKGVDSTLKIQPAELGDSAVYLCASSSLGSVNYGYTFGSGTRLTVV.

This clonotype was seen more than once but under ten times. V and J are TRBV19 and TRBJ1-5, with D unresolved. Germline assignment: CDR1 LNHDA and CDR2 SQIVND (reference sequence). V gave up 3 bases and J gave up 0 bases, with 3 bases separating them. The CDR3 is 13 residues long. The CDR3 reads CASSISSNQPQHF. Written as DNA, the CDR3 is TGTGCCAGTAGTATTTCTAGCAATCAGCCCCAGCATTTT.

The chain carries TRBV7-2 and TRBJ2-5; unclear D gene. The CDR3 has 14 residues. Germline V CDR1 and CDR2: SGHTA, FQGNSA. V was pared by 5 bases and J by 7 bases, with 17 bases between. CDR3 loop: CASSEAPPFGTQYF. In nucleotides, the CDR3 is TGTGCCAGCAGCGAGGCACCTCCATTCGGGACCCAGTACTTC.

CDR3 sequence: CASSFQSGVRTPPYEQYF. CDR3 sequence (DNA): TGTGCCAGCAGTTTCCAAAGTGGAGTAAGGACTCCCCCATACGAGCAGTACTTC. The V call is TRBV12-3 or TRBV12-4, the J call TRBJ2-7; tentative D call: TRBD2 (5 bases). The CDR3 is 18 amino acids. Trimming left V 3 bases short and J 4 bases short, with 25 bases between.

At least ten counts were recorded for this clonotype. The genes are TRBV7-2 and TRBJ2-2; D remains ambiguous. CDR1 and CDR2 from the germline V gene are SGHTA and FQGNSA. Trimming pared 3 bases from V and 1 base from J, leaving 9 bases between. The length of the CDR3 is 15 residues. In nucleotides, the CDR3 is TGTGCCAGCAGCTTCATAGCAAGGAACACCGGGGAGCTGTTTTTT. This encodes CASSFIARNTGELFF.

This clonotype was seen repeatedly, ten times or more. The V and J genes are TRBV25-1 and TRBJ1-1; possibly TRBD1 for D (5 bases). The CDR3 is 10 amino acids. Between the trimmed V and J ends, which lost 2 bases and 14 bases, there was a span of 9 bases. Germline V gene sequence: CDR1 MGHDK, CDR2 SYGVNS. Written as DNA, the CDR3 is TGTGCCAGCAGTGAACAGGGCACGTTCTTT. Residues: CASSEQGTFF.